Here is one T cell receptor beta chain with its context. CDR1 and CDR2 (germline): MNHEY, SVGAGI. The CDR3 is 13 residues long. V lost 6 bases, J lost 0 bases, and 7 bases lay in between. The sample comes from a study of blood T cell repertoires in COVID-19. Here immunoSEQ multiplex PCR was the method, and the copy in TCRdb shows in-frame clones only, minus some. The sample contains over 90,000 clones, 91% of which appear only once. The TCR sequence derives from a man in his late teens or twenties with acute or convalescent COVID-19. The gene calls are TRBV6-5 and TRBJ2-3; D remains ambiguous. Sequenced input: peripheral blood. The CDR3 bases are TGTGCCAGCAGAGCCTCTAGCACAGATACGCAGTATTTT. Protein sequence: CASRASSTDTQYF.